This T cell receptor (beta chain) was captured by sequencing in a study of CD8 T cells in Susac syndrome. With regard to this clonotype: The junction does not match germline at one end; this may be a read error.

Looked up from germline, CDR1 is GTSNPN and CDR2 is SVGIG (reference sequence). CDR3 length equals 12 residues. With random hexamers, 0.5 to 1 ug RNA was reverse transcribed. Amplification of the TCR beta CDR3 was carried out by immunoSEQ multiplex PCR, which spanned a total of 54 Vbeta and 13 Jbeta segments. MiXCR was run by TCRdb on the immunoSEQ multiplex PCR reads, yielding one entry per CDR3 protein. The sample consists of 200,000 to 300,000 distinct CDR3 sequences, 90% to 96% of them appearing once. Sequenced input: CD4+ T cells from PBMCs. This TCR was recovered from a human donor with Susac syndrome. The chain employs TRBV30 and TRBJ2-7; 7 positions agree with TRBD2. The CDR3 region has the DNA TGTGCCTGGAGTGTACAAGAAAGACCGGGGGGCTTC. Its translation is CAWSVQERPGGF.